One sample yielded the 5 T cell receptor beta chains listed below, sequenced in a study of Graves' ophthalmopathy and Graves' hyperthyroidism. For repertoire sequencing, the TCR beta CDR3 regions were amplified from RNA transcripts. First-round RT-PCR with HTBI primers preceded a second-round multiplex PCR. TCRdb reprocessed the multiplex PCR reads with MiXCR, giving one entry per CDR3 protein. Altogether about 410,000 distinct CDR3 sequences are present, approximately 16% being singletons, with the ten largest covering more than 1.5%. Sequencing was done on a sample of peripheral blood. These receptors were taken from a woman younger than 35 with Graves' ophthalmopathy.

This clonotype has a count of ten or more. The chain has TRBV12-3 or TRBV12-4 and TRBJ1-1; a weak D match, TRBD1 (5 bases). The CDR3 covers 13 residues. Trimming left V 7 bases short and J 1 base short, with 10 bases between. CDR3 protein: CASTVGRNTEAFF. CDR3 in DNA: TGTGCCAGCACCGTGGGACGGAACACTGAAGCTTTCTTT.

This clonotype came up many times. This chain links TRBV20-1 with TRBJ1-1, with D unresolved. The length of the CDR3 is 14 residues. The ends were cut back, 3 bases at V and 1 base at J, with 12 bases in the middle. Germline V lookup: CDR1 DFQATT, CDR2 SNEGSKA (reference sequence). The CDR3 protein is CSARLWQPNTEAFF. In nucleotides, the CDR3 is TGCAGTGCTAGGCTGTGGCAGCCGAACACTGAAGCTTTCTTT.

The gene calls are TRBV11-2 and TRBJ2-5; 8 positions agree with TRBD1. The CDR3 spans 17 residues. CDR1 and CDR2 from the germline V gene are SGHAT and FQNNGV. Losses at the gene ends were 4 bases for V and 5 bases for J; bases not matched to a gene: 15. In nucleotides, the CDR3 is TGTGCCAGCAGCTATCCGGGACAGGACTTCGGAGGCGAGACCCAGTACTTC. Protein: CASSYPGQDFGGETQYF.

There are many counts of this clonotype. The rearrangement links TRBV6-5 to TRBJ1-2, with D tentatively TRBD1 (5 bases). CDR3 size: 13 residues. From germline, CDR1 is MNHEY and CDR2 SVGAGI. V was cut by 6 bases and J by 4 bases, with 12 bases left in between. The CDR3 loop is CASSRRGTYGYTF. The CDR3 coding sequence is TGTGCCAGCAGCAGGAGGGGTACCTATGGCTACACCTTC.

The rearrangement uses TRBV12-3 or TRBV12-4 and TRBJ2-5, with 8 nucleotides matching TRBD1. Trimming removed 3 bases from V and 4 bases from J; junction bases left unmatched: 7. This CDR3 spans 15 amino acids. CDR3 in amino acids: CASSFRAGGLETQYF. In DNA form, the CDR3 reads TGTGCCAGCAGTTTCCGGGCAGGGGGCTTAGAGACCCAGTACTTC.